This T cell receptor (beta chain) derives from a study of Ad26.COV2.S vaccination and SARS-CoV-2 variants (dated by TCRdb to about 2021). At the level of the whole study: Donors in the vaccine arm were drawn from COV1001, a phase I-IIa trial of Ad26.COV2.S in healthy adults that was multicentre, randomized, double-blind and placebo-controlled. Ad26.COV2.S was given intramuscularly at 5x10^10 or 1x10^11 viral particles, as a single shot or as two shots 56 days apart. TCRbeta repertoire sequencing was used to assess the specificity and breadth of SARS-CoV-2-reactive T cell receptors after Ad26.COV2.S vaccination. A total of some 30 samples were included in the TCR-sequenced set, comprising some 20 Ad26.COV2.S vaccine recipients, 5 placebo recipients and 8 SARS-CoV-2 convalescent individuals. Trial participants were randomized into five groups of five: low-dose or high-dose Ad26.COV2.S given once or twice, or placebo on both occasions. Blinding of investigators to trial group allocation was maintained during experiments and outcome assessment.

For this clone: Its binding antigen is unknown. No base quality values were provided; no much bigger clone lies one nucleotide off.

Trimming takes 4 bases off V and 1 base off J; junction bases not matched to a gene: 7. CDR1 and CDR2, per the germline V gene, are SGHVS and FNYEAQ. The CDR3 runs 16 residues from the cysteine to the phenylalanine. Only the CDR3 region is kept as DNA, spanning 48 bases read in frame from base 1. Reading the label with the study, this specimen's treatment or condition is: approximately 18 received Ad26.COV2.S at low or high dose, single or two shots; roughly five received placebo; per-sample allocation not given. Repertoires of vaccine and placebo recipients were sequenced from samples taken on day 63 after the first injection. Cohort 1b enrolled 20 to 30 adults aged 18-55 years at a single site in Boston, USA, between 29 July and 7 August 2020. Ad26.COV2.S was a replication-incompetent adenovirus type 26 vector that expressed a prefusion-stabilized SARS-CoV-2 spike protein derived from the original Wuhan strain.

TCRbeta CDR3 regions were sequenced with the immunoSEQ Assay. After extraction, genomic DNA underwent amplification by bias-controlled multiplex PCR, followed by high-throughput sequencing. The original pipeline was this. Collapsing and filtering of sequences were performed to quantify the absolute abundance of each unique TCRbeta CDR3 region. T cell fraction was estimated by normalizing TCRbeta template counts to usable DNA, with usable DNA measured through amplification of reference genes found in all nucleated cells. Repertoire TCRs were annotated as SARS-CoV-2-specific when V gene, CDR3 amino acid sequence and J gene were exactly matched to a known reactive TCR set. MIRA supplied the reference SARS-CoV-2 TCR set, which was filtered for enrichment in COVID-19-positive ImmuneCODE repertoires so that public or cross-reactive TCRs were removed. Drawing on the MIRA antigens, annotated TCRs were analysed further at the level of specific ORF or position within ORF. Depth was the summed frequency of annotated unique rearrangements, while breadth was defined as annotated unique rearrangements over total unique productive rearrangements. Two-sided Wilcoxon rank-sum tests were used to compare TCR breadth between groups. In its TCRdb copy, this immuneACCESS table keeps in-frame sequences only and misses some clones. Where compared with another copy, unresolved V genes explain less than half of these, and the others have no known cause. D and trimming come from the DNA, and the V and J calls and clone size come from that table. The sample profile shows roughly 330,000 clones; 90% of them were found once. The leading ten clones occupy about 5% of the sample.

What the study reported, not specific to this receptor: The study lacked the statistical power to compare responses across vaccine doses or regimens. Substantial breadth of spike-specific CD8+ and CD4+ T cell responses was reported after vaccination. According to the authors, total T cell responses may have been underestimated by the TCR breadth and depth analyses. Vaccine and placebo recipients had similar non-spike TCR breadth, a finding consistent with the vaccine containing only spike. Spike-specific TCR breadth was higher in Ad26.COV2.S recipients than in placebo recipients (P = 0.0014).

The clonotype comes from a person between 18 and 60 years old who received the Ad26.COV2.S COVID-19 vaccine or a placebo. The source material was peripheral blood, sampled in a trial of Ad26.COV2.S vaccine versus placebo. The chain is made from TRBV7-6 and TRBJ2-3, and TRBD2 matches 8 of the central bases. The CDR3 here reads CASSSTSGYGTDTQYF. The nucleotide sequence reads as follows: TGTGCCAGCAGCTCAACTAGCGGTTACGGCACAGATACGCAGTATTTT. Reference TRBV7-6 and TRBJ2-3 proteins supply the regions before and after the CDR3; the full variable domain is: GAGVSQSPRYKVTKRGQDVALRCDPISGHVSLYWYRQALGQGPEFLTYFNYEAQQDKSGLPNDRFSAERPEGSISTLTIQRTEQRDSAMYRCASSSTSGYGTDTQYFGPGTRLTVL.